This T cell receptor (beta chain) came from a study of cytomegalovirus exposure and HLA in healthy donors (dated by TCRdb to the late 2010s). Regarding the research as a whole: An earlier analysis of some 600 of the donors reported 276 Gb of sequence data and 95 million to 120 million unique TCR beta sequences obtained from around 190 million T cells. An early release covering roughly 640 HLA-typed donors comprised 250 to 350 gigabases of sequencing data and roughly 85 million unique TCR sequences. Of the 398 genotyped donors, 65% to 90% were placed in the genetic ancestry cluster associated with self-reported Caucasian donors. The study was designed to test whether signatures of past pathogen exposure could be identified by cataloging public T cell receptors. Using immunosequencing, the study profiled T cell repertoires from 640 or so subjects and related those repertoires to cytomegalovirus serostatus. Besides the first cohort of 666 subjects, a separate validation cohort made up of some 110 different subjects was used. To predict cytomegalovirus infection status, the study brought together high-throughput TCR immunosequencing, statistical association of individual TCRs with disease status, and machine learning. To study patterns of TCR occurrence, a later analysis re-analyzed previously published TCR beta repertoires from 700 or so donors and added high-resolution HLA genotyping. In the later analysis, no new phenotypic data were used to find candidate immune exposures; instead, reliance was placed on TCR beta sequences and their occurrence across donors. An earlier analysis of around 540 of the donors applied high-throughput TCR beta sequencing to assess whether each TCR beta V gene segment acted as functional or pseudogenic. Donor age, sex, ethnicity and CMV serostatus were compiled alongside the repertoire data. A later genetic analysis used genome-wide SNP genotypes for about 65% of the 666 donors, treating that subset as a discovery cohort. All discovery cohort repertoires had been generated using a single sequencing platform. Class I and class II HLA loci were covered by the typing at four-digit resolution. Typing coverage varied by locus: roughly 620-640 donors for A, B, C, DRB1 and DQB1; approximately 500 for DQA1; more than 600 for DPA1; more than 450 for DPB1. Roughly 5 DR-DQ haplotypes were handled as single units for association and clustering, since linkage in the cohort was strong. On average, 235,054 unique TCR beta nucleotide sequences were sequenced per donor among more than 350 genotyped donors of the cohort, with 15% to 20% of those sequences being non-productive.

The library was generated by the immunoSEQ multiplex PCR assay. The multiplex PCR relied on a mix of 60 forward primers for TCR Vbeta segments and 13 reverse primers for TCR Jbeta segments. The CDR3 region of rearranged TCR beta genes was amplified from genomic DNA by a multiplex PCR assay. Amplified TCR beta libraries were sequenced as 87-base-pair reads on the Illumina HiSeq System. The source study handled its data this way. A later analysis counted some 80 million unique TCR beta chains across the 600 to 850 repertoires, and 9 million to 14 million of these chains were shared by at least two donors. Raw reads were error-corrected and collapsed into unique sequences by a nearest-neighbor algorithm in which closely related sequences were merged to remove PCR and sequencing errors. To assign V, D and J gene segments, CDR3 sequences were aligned to IMGT reference sequences. For a sequence to be retained, a match of at least six nucleotides to both a V gene segment and a J gene segment was required. Rearrangements were classified as productive when the CDR3 lacked stop codons and remained in frame with V and J, and all other rearrangements were classified as non-productive. Following IMGT convention, CDR3 was defined as the stretch from the second conserved V-encoded cysteine to the conserved J-encoded phenylalanine. Sequences without an unambiguous match to a single V gene segment were excluded from the earlier analysis of approximately 560 of the donors. In an earlier analysis of approximately 590 of the donors, a V segment was called functional when productive rearrangements were above 56.7%, and segregating when the standard deviation between donors exceeded 5%. To diagnose cytomegalovirus status from the catalog of TCR beta chain sequences, a statistical classification framework was built. A later analysis assigned V and J genes by comparing TCR nucleotide sequences with IMGT/GENE-DB human TR gene sequences. Using the TCRdist pipeline, a later analysis assigned CDR3 sequences along with most-parsimonious VDJ recombination scenarios. In a later analysis, each TCR beta chain was defined by its CDR3 amino acid sequence together with its V-gene family, and reads without a unique V-gene family were excluded. In a later analysis, several hundred highly shared, low-generation-probability nucleotide sequences were removed to address suspected cross-contamination and a sequencing artifact. In a later analysis, a clonal expansion index for each public chain was calculated from normalized within-repertoire ranks of inferred template counts. Generation probabilities in a later analysis came from a VDJ recombination model fitted to out-of-frame rearrangements, and those results were checked against IGoR. In a later analysis, TCR-TCR, TCR-HLA and TCR-CMV co-occurrence was scored with hypergeometric tests, and a repertoire-size bias correction was applied to TCR pairs. In a later analysis, false discovery rates were estimated by permuting HLA or CMV assignments 20 times. In a later analysis, co-occurring TCRs were grouped using DBSCAN, with TCRdist sequence similarity added in when clustering inside HLA-allele-positive subsets. Repertoires with fewer than 30,000 or more than 120,000 public chains were left out of co-occurrence clustering, as were about five repertoires with anomalous nucleotide sharing. TCRdb carries this immuneACCESS record with in-frame sequences only. Its versions omit some clonotypes, under half of them owing to an unresolved V gene in the studies checked, with the rest unexplained. D and trimming come from the DNA, and the V and J calls and clone size come from that table. The sample contains under 250,000 clones, 75% to 85% of them found a single time. 8% of the sample is in the top ten clones.

In total, roughly 670 healthy bone marrow donors made up the cohort. Cohort members were all nominally healthy when sampled, although unrecorded immune exposures were likely present. The donor tested CMV seropositive and was one of the 289 seropositive cohort members. Each donor provided a peripheral blood sample, and peripheral blood mononuclear cells were used for TCR beta sequencing. The Qiagen DNeasy Blood Extraction Kit was used to extract genomic DNA from the blood cell samples. In its sample, this clone was seen a few times. What antigen it recognizes has not been identified. Within one base of it there is no much larger clone, and no base qualities were kept. The study at large found these results: In a later analysis, HLA-associated TCR beta chains were found to be more clonally expanded and to have lower generation probabilities than equally common non-associated chains. The authors suggested that the approach could potentially be extended to other disease states and immunological phenotypes. Because some donors lacked HLA typing at each locus, the association tests relied only on the typed subset. A few of the identified cytomegalovirus-associated TCR beta chains were confirmed in vitro to be specific for cytomegalovirus antigens. The cohort was sequenced for TCR beta chains only, and without alpha or paired-chain data the features that could be detected were limited. A further reported finding was that TCR beta sequences accurately predicted the HLA-A and HLA-B alleles for most subjects in the first cohort. Broadly in line with IMGT annotations, most TCR beta V segments showed up in productive rearrangements about 87% or about 30% of the time in an earlier analysis of some 590 of the donors. A later genetic analysis associated a missense DCLRE1C variant with V-gene and J-gene trimming of TCR beta chains, and an independent cohort replicated the association. The only immune exposure information available for the cohort was CMV serostatus. The 87-base-pair reads could not distinguish some IMGT-functional V segments, including TRBV6-2 and TRBV6-3, so those segments were excluded. In a later analysis, the rate of TCR association differed among HLA loci, with DRB1 alleles having the most associated TCRs and HLA-C alleles having the fewest. Cytomegalovirus status was reported to be diagnosed by the classifier with high specificity and sensitivity in both the original and validation cohorts. A total of around 150 TCR beta chains were listed by the study as associated with cytomegalovirus. A later analysis associated about 17,000 TCR beta sequences with specific HLA alleles at a false discovery rate of 0.05. According to a later analysis, most CMV-associated TCR beta chains appeared to be HLA-restricted, and the HLA associations seemed to be driven largely by CMV exposure. Correlated functional status among segregating V segments might be attributable to linkage disequilibrium, but an unknown experimental factor could not be ruled out. Across donors, most TCR sequences were observed very rarely, whereas some public TCRs were present in many individuals. Roughly uniform sequencing depth across donors was assumed in presence/absence analyses, although this assumption may not hold. The sequencing pipeline was judged likely to have produced a cluster of highly shared sequence variants as a technical artifact. When HLA alleles, especially DR and DQ, strongly co-occurred, attributing TCR associations to individual alleles was difficult. A later genetic analysis reported fewer N-insertions in productive TCRs among donors in an Asian-associated ancestry cluster than the roughly 700-donor mean. The earlier analysis of 587 of the donors excluded roughly 17 rarely observed V segments, including chromosome 9 orphons, because counts were too low. In a later analysis, several top co-occurrence clusters were reported to appear linked to parvovirus B19, influenza, CMV and Epstein-Barr virus.

From its cysteine to its phenylalanine, the CDR3 spans 13 amino acids. The retained sequence is limited to the CDR3, 39 bases, with the frame set at the first base. V sheds 3 bases and J sheds 7 bases, leaving 10 bases between their ends. In the germline V gene, CDR1 corresponds to SGHTA and CDR2 to FQGTGA. The sample was PBMCs. This TCR was sampled from a woman in her sixties in good health and CMV-seropositive. This sequence uses TRBV7-3 and TRBJ1-5; a confident D gene designation cannot be given. The DNA is TGTGCCAGCAGCTTTGGGAGAGGGCAGCCCCAGCATTTT. Its product reads: CASSFGRGQPQHF.